This T cell receptor (beta chain) was found in a study of blood T cell repertoires in COVID-19. As for the study in general: PBMCs, B-cell-depleted T cells, or T cells were the source of the cDNA or gDNA that made up the material.

Generated by immunoSEQ multiplex PCR, the TCRdb table keeps only in-frame clones and is missing some. This repertoire shows over 60,000 clones, roughly nine tenths found once; its top ten account for approximately 8.9%. In its sample, this clone was seen once. This receptor was taken from an elderly man with acute or convalescent COVID-19. The specimen was peripheral blood.

CDR3: CASSLGTGGLYGYTF. As DNA, the CDR3 is TGTGCCAGCAGTTTAGGGACAGGGGGTCTCTATGGCTACACCTTC. The chain carries TRBV27 and TRBJ1-2, with 11 bases identical to TRBD1. J was trimmed by 4 bases and V by 2 bases; bases with no gene match: 3. This CDR3 spans 15 amino acids. In germline, CDR1 is MNHEY, CDR2 SMNVEV (reference sequence).